Shown below are 15 T cell receptor beta chains from a single sample sequenced in a study of resident and recirculating memory T cells in vitiligo. Sequencing was performed with immunoSEQ multiplex PCR; in TCRdb, only in-frame clones are kept and a portion is missing. The table lists tens of thousands of clones, approximately 93% of them singletons, with around 4.7% in the top ten. The sample consisted of blood. The receptors were sampled from a male donor with vitiligo.

A single count supports this clone. The chain has TRBV7-9 and TRBJ1-5; unclear D gene. Germline CDR1 SEHNR, CDR2 FQNEAQ (reference sequence). The CDR3 runs to 12 residues. With 3 bases removed from V and 3 bases from J, the gap between germline ends came to 3 bases. The CDR3 sequence is CASSFNNQPQHF. CDR3 coding DNA: TGTGCCAGCAGCTTTAACAATCAGCCCCAGCATTTT.

CDR3 loop: CASSLRWGGNNYEQYF. CDR3 DNA: TGCGCCAGCAGCCTTCGCTGGGGGGGGAATAACTACGAGCAGTACTTC. The chain uses TRBV4-3 and TRBJ2-7, with 7 bases that match TRBD2. From germline, CDR1 is LGHNA and CDR2 YSLEER. The V gene end was trimmed by 4 bases and the J gene end by 3 bases; junction bases not matched to a gene: 12. The CDR3 is made up of 16 amino acids.

V is TRBV25-1 and J is TRBJ1-6, with D uncertain. V was trimmed by 2 bases and J by 3 bases, leaving 5 bases between them. Germline assignment: CDR1 MGHDK and CDR2 SYGVNS. This CDR3 region has 14 residues. As DNA, the CDR3 is TGTGCCAGCAGTGAAGGTAGCTATAATTCACCCCTCCACTTT. As protein: CASSEGSYNSPLHF. The whole variable domain, filled in from reference TRBV25-1 and TRBJ1-6, reads EADIYQTPRYLVIGTGKKITLECSQTMGHDKMYWYQQDPGMELHLIHYSYGVNSTEKGDLSSESTVSRIRTEHFPLTLESARPSHTSQYLCASSEGSYNSPLHFGNGTRLTVT.

J is TRBJ2-3 and V is TRBV4-3; D is possibly TRBD1 (6 bases). V was shortened by 0 bases and J by 7 bases, with 17 bases between the two germline ends. There are 16 residues in the CDR3. Germline CDR1 and CDR2: LGHNA and YSLEER. CDR3 region: CASSQEVTGSLNTQYF. CDR3 bases: TGCGCCAGCAGCCAAGAGGTGACAGGATCTCTTAATACGCAGTATTTT.

The chain combines TRBV7-9 with TRBJ1-2; 9 nucleotides line up with TRBD1. V trimming: 5 bases; J trimming: 1 base; junction bases outside the gene matches: 5. There are 15 residues in the CDR3. CDR1 is SEHNR, CDR2 FQNEAQ, per germline (reference sequence). The CDR3 bases are TGTGCCAGCAGCACCACAGGGGGCCTTAACTATGGCTACACCTTC. It encodes CASSTTGGLNYGYTF.

The chain employs TRBV5-1 and TRBJ2-5, with a possible D match to TRBD2 (5 bases). Germline-derived CDR1 and CDR2 are SGHRS and YFSETQ. V lost 0 bases to trimming and J lost 5 bases, with 11 bases between them. The CDR3 has 14 amino acids. For the CDR3, the DNA is TGCGCCAGCAGCTTGGCACGGGGAGACGAGACCCAGTACTTC. Encoded protein: CASSLARGDETQYF.

In the case of this clone: This sample includes further DNA sequences coding for the same CDR3. The V gene is TRBV18, the J gene TRBJ1-1; tentatively, D is TRBD1 (5 bases). The CDR3 is 13 residues long. Trimming pared 6 bases from V and 1 base from J, leaving 9 bases between. From germline, CDR1 is KGHSH and CDR2 LQKENI. The DNA of the CDR3 is TGTGCCAGCTCCCGTACAGGGAACACTGAAGCTTTCTTT. Protein product: CASSRTGNTEAFF.

The chain recombines TRBV9 with TRBJ1-6; D perhaps matches TRBD1 (6 bases). The CDR3 has 17 residues. Trimming left V 0 bases short and J 0 bases short, with 10 bases between. Germline assignment: CDR1 SGDLS and CDR2 YYNGEE. CDR3 region: CASSVARGGSYNSPLHF. The CDR3 DNA reads as TGTGCCAGCAGCGTAGCCAGAGGGGGCTCCTATAATTCACCCCTCCACTTT.

The chain combines TRBV5-3 with TRBJ2-4; 8 positions agree with TRBD1. TRBV5-3 is given ORF status, its function remaining uncertain. The V gene end was trimmed by 2 bases and the J gene end by 1 base; junction bases not matched to a gene: 5. The CDR3 covers 16 residues. The CDR3 loop reads CARSFQGAPAKNIQYF. DNA for the CDR3: TGTGCCAGAAGCTTTCAGGGGGCCCCGGCCAAAAACATTCAGTACTTC.

This clone is a singleton in its sample. The chain joins TRBV7-9 to TRBJ2-7, with 9 bases identical to TRBD1. The germline V gene encodes CDR1 SEHNR and CDR2 FQNEAQ (reference sequence). This CDR3 is built from 19 residues. The V and J ends lost 2 bases and 5 bases, in that order; junction bases with no gene match: 19. The CDR3 DNA reads TGTGCCAGCAGCTTACCCGATACCTACCCGGGACAGGGTGCGGACGAGCAGTACTTC. Encoded protein: CASSLPDTYPGQGADEQYF.

The V and J genes are TRBV6-5 and TRBJ2-3, with D possibly being TRBD1 (5 bases). The CDR3 spans 14 residues. Germline assignment: CDR1 MNHEY and CDR2 SVGAGI. V lost 0 bases and J 4 bases, leaving 8 bases between the germline ends. CDR3 DNA sequence: TGTGCCAGCAGTTACTCTCAGGGATCAGATACGCAGTATTTT. This codes for CASSYSQGSDTQYF.

This chain connects TRBV2 to TRBJ2-5; 8 bases map to TRBD2. This CDR3 contains 13 residues. Unmatched junction bases numbered 5, after V lost 4 bases and J lost 7 bases. Germline CDR1 is SNHLY and CDR2 is FYNNEI. This chain's CDR3 is CASSAGGRGTQYF. Written as DNA, the CDR3 is TGTGCCAGCAGTGCGGGGGGGCGCGGGACCCAGTACTTC. Together with reference TRBV2 and TRBJ2-5, the CDR3 gives the full variable domain: EPEVTQTPSHQVTQMGQEVILRCVPISNHLYFYWYRQILGQKVEFLVSFYNNEISEKSEIFDDQFSVERPDGSNFTLKIRSTKLEDSAMYFCASSAGGRGTQYFGPGTRLLVL.

Written as DNA, the CDR3 is TGTGCCAGCAGCTTAGGCAGGTCCACCGGGGAGCTGTTTTTT. This codes for CASSLGRSTGELFF. The gene calls are TRBV7-2 and TRBJ2-2; unclear D gene. The CDR3 consists of 14 residues. Per the germline V gene, CDR1 is SGHTA and CDR2 is FQGNSA. Trimming pared 1 base from V and 4 bases from J, leaving 7 bases between.

V gene TRBV30 combines with J gene TRBJ1-2; unclear D gene. With 4 bases removed from V and 4 bases from J, the gap between germline ends came to 13 bases. CDR3 length: 13 residues. Germline loops: CDR1 GTSNPN, CDR2 SVGIG (reference sequence). The CDR3: CAWIELRPYGYTF. The CDR3 region has the DNA TGTGCCTGGATTGAATTGAGGCCCTATGGCTACACCTTC.

The V gene is TRBV21-1, the J gene TRBJ2-7; no check of the table's D call, TRBD2, against the DNA was made. TRBV21-1 is annotated as a pseudogene. This CDR3 has 14 amino acids. CDR3 sequence: CASSNGPDADEQYF. CDR3 nucleotide sequence: TGTGCCAGCAGCAATGGCCCGGATGCGGACGAGCAGTACTTC.